Detailed here is one TCR beta chain. The data were obtained in a study of blood T cell repertoires in COVID-19. V dropped 5 bases and J dropped 5 bases, with 12 bases sitting between them. Germline V lookup: CDR1 MDHEN, CDR2 SYDVKM. This CDR3 spans 14 amino acids. Generated by immunoSEQ multiplex PCR, the TCRdb table keeps only in-frame clones and is missing some. The sample has approximately 130,000 clones; 81% are singletons. The chain employs TRBV28 and TRBJ1-4, with D unclear. Sequencing was performed on peripheral blood. The receptor was derived from a woman aged 60-70 years with active or convalescent COVID-19. The DNA for the CDR3 is TGTGCCAGCAGTCCTCCCGGCGGGAATGAAAAACTGTTTTTT. This sequence encodes CASSPPGGNEKLFF.